This TCR beta chain was sequenced in a study of cytomegalovirus exposure and HLA in healthy donors. The wider study: Researchers previously reported finding roughly 120 million unique TCR beta sequences from roughly 170 million T cells.

The CDR3 contains 14 residues. Germline V gene sequence: CDR1 MNHEY, CDR2 SMNVEV (reference sequence). General observations from the study: Later on, analysis showed that most CMV-associated TCR beta chains appeared to be HLA-restricted. Most subjects' HLA-A and HLA-B alleles were reportedly predicted from TCR beta sequences.

In the case of this clone: Its antigen is unknown.

The PCR made use of 60 Vbeta and 13 Jbeta primers. Study processing details: In a later analysis, 75 million to 85 million unique TCR beta chains included roughly 11 million shared by two or more donors. TCRdb's copy holds only in-frame clones and misses some; the assay was immunoSEQ multiplex PCR. V, J and clone size were drawn from that table, and D and trimming were deduced from the DNA. The data contain some 190,000 clones, roughly 87% of them seen just once; the ten biggest clones take up approximately 0.98%. The V and J genes are TRBV27 and TRBJ2-5, with 7 bases that match TRBD2. The DNA end lines up better with TRBJ2-7; the J call may be wrong. This receptor was identified in a boy aged 2 to 10 in good health and CMV-seronegative. The sequenced material came from PBMCs. CDR3 in amino acids: CASSFTGGSYEQYF. The DNA for the CDR3 is TGTGCCAGCAGTTTTACGGGGGGTTCCTACGAGCAGTACTTC.